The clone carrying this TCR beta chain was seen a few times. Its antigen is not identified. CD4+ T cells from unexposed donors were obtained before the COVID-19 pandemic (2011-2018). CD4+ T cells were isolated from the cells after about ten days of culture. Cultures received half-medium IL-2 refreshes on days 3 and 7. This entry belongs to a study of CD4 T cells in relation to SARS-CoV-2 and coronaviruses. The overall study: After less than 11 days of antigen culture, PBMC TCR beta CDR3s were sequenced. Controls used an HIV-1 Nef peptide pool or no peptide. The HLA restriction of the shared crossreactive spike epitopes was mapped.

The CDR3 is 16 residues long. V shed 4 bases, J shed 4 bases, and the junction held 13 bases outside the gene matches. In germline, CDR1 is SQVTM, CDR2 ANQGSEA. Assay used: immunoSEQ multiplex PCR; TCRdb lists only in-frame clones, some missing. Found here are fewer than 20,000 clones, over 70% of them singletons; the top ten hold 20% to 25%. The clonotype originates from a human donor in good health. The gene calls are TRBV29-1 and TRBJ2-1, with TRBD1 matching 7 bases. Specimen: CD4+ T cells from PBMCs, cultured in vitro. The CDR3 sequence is CSVVEVTGARYNEQFF. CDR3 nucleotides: TGCAGCGTTGTAGAGGTCACAGGGGCACGTTACAATGAGCAGTTCTTC.